The clone carrying this T cell receptor (beta chain) has a handful of counts. Antigen: not known. This sample stems from a study of type 1 regulatory T cells. TCRdb re-called the reads with MiXCR, one entry per CDR3 protein. The repertoire holds approximately 72,000 distinct CDR3 sequences, approximately 64% seen once, with 7.6% in the top ten. Germline trimming cut 3 bases from V and 3 bases from J; bases unmatched to any gene: 5. Looked up from germline, CDR1 is SGHRS and CDR2 is YFSETQ. This CDR3 comprises 14 residues. The chain links TRBV5-1 to TRBJ2-7; 8 bases are shared with TRBD1. This clonotype originated in a human donor in good health. Material: cultured T cells, either the whole culture or a sorted T cell fraction (not recorded which). The sample's subset: Tr1-enriched cell product generated in vitro against host alloantigens. The CDR3 DNA follows: TGCGCCAGCAGCTCTTCCAGGGGGCTCTACGAGCAGTACTTC. Protein: CASSSSRGLYEQYF. Filled out from reference TRBV5-1 and TRBJ2-7, the complete variable domain reads KAGVTQTPRYLIKTRGQQVTLSCSPISGHRSVSWYQQTPGQGLQFLFEYFSETQRNKGNFPGRFSGRQFSNSRSEMNVSTLELGDSALYLCASSSSRGLYEQYFGPGTRLTVT.